Listed below are T cell receptor beta chains from one sample, sequenced in a study of CD8 T cells in Susac syndrome. TCRdb re-called the immunoSEQ multiplex PCR reads through MiXCR, storing one row per CDR3 protein. This table has a few hundred thousand distinct CDR3 sequences, more than 70% appearing once. Sequencing was carried out using CD8+ T cells from PBMCs. The source of these receptors is a human donor with multiple sclerosis. The CDR3 runs from the conserved cysteine through the conserved F or W. The D gene is left open where the match is weak. Expanded clones get a size class; other rows say once, few or many, or leave the size out.

V gene	J gene	D gene	clone size	CDR3 DNA	CDR3 protein
TRBV5-8	TRBJ2-7	TRBD1	few	TGTGCCAGCACCAGACAGGGTACAACCTACGAGCAGTACTTC	CASTRQGTTYEQYF
TRBV2	TRBJ1-1	-	-	TGTGCCAGCAGTGAAGCGCTGGTCATAGAAGCTTTCTTT	CASSEALVIEAFF
TRBV20-1	TRBJ2-7	-	-	TGCAGTGCTAGAGGGAGGTGGGACTACGAGCAGTACTTC	CSARGRWDYEQYF
TRBV10-3	TRBJ1-2	-	once	TGTGCCATCGAGGGGATAGATAACTATGGCTACACCTTC	CAIEGIDNYGYTF
TRBV27	TRBJ2-1	TRBD2	-	TGTGCCAGCAGTATCTTAGCGGGAGGGCGGGAGTTCTTC	CASSILAGGREFF
TRBV19	TRBJ1-2	-	-	TGTGCCACTGGGACCGAGGGTGGCTACACCTTC	CATGTEGGYTF
TRBV29-1	TRBJ1-1	-	-	TGCAGCGTTGTTCCAGAAAACACTGAAGCTTTCTTT	CSVVPENTEAFF
TRBV28	TRBJ2-3	-	-	TGTGCCAGCAGCAGCCGGGACTCAGATACGCAGTATTTT	CASSSRDSDTQYF
TRBV11-2	TRBJ2-7	-	few	TGTGCCAGCAGCTTAGGTGTCGGATCCTACGAGCAGTACTTC	CASSLGVGSYEQYF
TRBV5-6	TRBJ2-1	-	-	TGTGCCAGCAGCTTGTACGGGACCCACCTCGCCAATGAGCAGTTCTTC	CASSLYGTHLANEQFF
TRBV10-3	TRBJ2-1	-	-	TGTGCGGGTGGGGACAATGAGCAGTTCTTC	CAGGDNEQFF
TRBV12-5	TRBJ1-1	-	-	TGTGCTAGTGGTTTGATAGTCGGGCAGAACACTGAAGCTTTCTTT	CASGLIVGQNTEAFF
TRBV2	TRBJ1-2	-	-	TGTGCCAGCGGGGTTAGGACGGAGACCTATGGCTACACCTTC	CASGVRTETYGYTF
TRBV5-1	TRBJ2-5	-	-	TGCGCCAGCAGCTTAGACACGAATGAAGAGACCCAGTACTTC	CASSLDTNEETQYF
TRBV30	TRBJ2-1	-	-	TGTGCCTGGAGTGGGGGCGGCAGGAGCTCCTACAATGAGCAGTTCTTC	CAWSGGGRSSYNEQFF